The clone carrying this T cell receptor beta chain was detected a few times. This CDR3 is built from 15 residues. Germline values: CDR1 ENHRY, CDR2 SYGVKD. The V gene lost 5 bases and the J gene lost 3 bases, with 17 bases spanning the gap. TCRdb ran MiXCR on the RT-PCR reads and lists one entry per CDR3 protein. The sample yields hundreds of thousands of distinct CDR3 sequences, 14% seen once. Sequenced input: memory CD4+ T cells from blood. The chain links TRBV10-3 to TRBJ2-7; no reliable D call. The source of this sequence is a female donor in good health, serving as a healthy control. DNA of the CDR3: TGTGCCATCAGTAATGTGGCCCAGGCGATCTACGAGCAGTACTTC. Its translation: CAISNVAQAIYEQYF.